This entry lists 16 T cell receptor beta chains sequenced from one sample in a study of blood T cell repertoires in COVID-19 (TCRdb year 2020). Receptor libraries were prepared by the immunoSEQ multiplex PCR assay. What TCRdb holds here is the immuneACCESS table cut down to in-frame rearrangements. Part of the clones is not present; checked against another copy, under half of the missing clones reflect an unresolved V gene, and the others are unexplained. This sample lists some 100,000 clones; 88% were detected once. About 6.3% of the sample is in the top ten clones. The sequenced material came from peripheral blood. The receptors shown here come from a woman aged 60-75 years with acute or convalescent COVID-19.

The V call is TRBV24-1, the J call TRBJ2-1; 8 nucleotides match TRBD2. This CDR3 is built from 15 residues. CDR1 and CDR2 from the germline V gene are KGHDR and SFDVKD. V shed 4 bases, J shed 7 bases, and the junction held 8 bases outside the gene matches. In DNA form, the CDR3 reads TGTGCCACCAGTGACTGGGCTAGCGGGTTAAATGAGCAGTTCTTC. This codes for CATSDWASGLNEQFF.

Here the CDR3 reads CASSIGRDSEAFF. The DNA of the CDR3 is TGTGCCAGTAGTATAGGGAGGGACAGTGAAGCTTTCTTT. The chain recombines TRBV19 with TRBJ1-1; 7 bases align to TRBD1. Germline V gene data show CDR1 as LNHDA and CDR2 as SQIVND (reference sequence). CDR3 length: 13 amino acids. With 1 base clipped from V and 7 bases from J, the junction kept 3 bases outside the gene matches.

The chain carries TRBV24-1 and TRBJ2-3; 13 nucleotides agree with TRBD2. The CDR3 covers 17 residues. In germline, CDR1 is KGHDR, CDR2 SFDVKD. Trimming took 4 bases from V and 2 from J; bases not matched to a gene: 5. Here the CDR3 DNA reads TGTGCCACCAGTGAGCGGACTAGCGGGAGTATCACAGATACGCAGTATTTT. Its translation: CATSERTSGSITDTQYF.

The V and J genes are TRBV5-4 and TRBJ2-1; 7 bases are shared with TRBD2. The CDR3 consists of 12 residues. After removal of 9 bases from V and 10 bases from J, the junction contained 10 bases not matched to a gene. Germline CDR1 is SGHNT and CDR2 is YYREEE (reference sequence). The CDR3 protein is CATGRAGDEQFF. DNA for the CDR3: TGTGCCACCGGCAGGGCGGGAGACGAGCAGTTCTTC.

The genes are TRBV2 and TRBJ1-2; TRBD1 agrees at 10 bases. The CDR3 sequence is 13 residues long. The V gene end was trimmed by 7 bases and the J gene end by 6 bases; junction bases not matched to a gene: 5. The germline CDR1 and CDR2 sequences are SNHLY and FYNNEI. CDR3 in amino acids: CASNRQGADGYTF. CDR3 nucleotides: TGTGCCAGCAACCGACAGGGGGCGGATGGCTACACCTTC.

V is TRBV6-5 and J is TRBJ1-3; a weak D match, TRBD1 (6 bases). This CDR3 is 15 amino acids long. V gave up 4 bases and J gave up 2 bases, with 12 bases separating them. Germline-derived CDR1 and CDR2 are MNHEY and SVGAGI. CDR3 sequence reads: CASSWSGAAGNTIYF. The DNA of the CDR3 is TGTGCCAGCAGTTGGTCAGGGGCGGCTGGAAACACCATATATTTT.

The rearrangement links TRBV18 to TRBJ2-3, with 8 bases aligning to TRBD2. This CDR3 comprises 15 residues. With 3 bases clipped from V and 4 bases from J, the junction kept 6 bases outside the gene matches. Germline V gene data show CDR1 as KGHSH and CDR2 as LQKENI. The CDR3, as DNA: TGTGCCAGCTCACCGACCGGGAGGGCCCCAGATACGCAGTATTTT. Protein sequence: CASSPTGRAPDTQYF.

With regard to this clone: Distinct nucleotide sequences in the sample also encode this CDR3. CDR3 coding DNA: TGTGCCAGCAGTTTAAGGGGGACCGGGGAGCTGTTTTTT. Translation gives CASSLRGTGELFF. The chain employs TRBV12-3 or TRBV12-4 and TRBJ2-2; a possible D gene is TRBD1 (6 bases). The CDR3 covers 13 residues. V shed 2 bases and J shed 5 bases, with 6 bases lying between them.

V and J are TRBV19 and TRBJ1-2; D gene unclear. The CDR3 length is 15 residues. Germline values: CDR1 LNHDA, CDR2 SQIVND (reference sequence). V dropped 5 bases and J dropped 0 bases, with 13 bases sitting between them. CDR3 loop: CASSLGPVPNYGYTF. The CDR3 coding sequence is TGTGCCAGTAGTCTAGGGCCAGTCCCTAACTATGGCTACACCTTC.

The chain uses TRBV5-1 and TRBJ2-7; TRBD1 agrees at 7 bases. J lost 5 bases, V lost 0 bases, and 11 bases had no gene match. CDR1 SGHRS and CDR2 YFSETQ come from the germline V gene. This CDR3 contains 16 residues. This chain's CDR3 is CASSLGRRRGLDEQYF. CDR3 sequence (DNA): TGCGCCAGCAGCTTGGGGCGCAGAAGGGGGCTGGACGAGCAGTACTTC.

The rearrangement joins TRBV6-5 to TRBJ2-1; no definite D call. The germline V gene encodes CDR1 MNHEY and CDR2 SVGAGI. Trimming left V 8 bases short and J 5 bases short, with 7 bases between. This CDR3 is built from 11 residues. CDR3 sequence reads: CASASNNEQFF. The DNA for the CDR3 is TGTGCCAGCGCTAGTAACAATGAGCAGTTCTTC.

The chain is built from TRBV12-3 or TRBV12-4 and TRBJ1-2; D remains unclear. Trimming removed 8 bases from V and 7 bases from J, with 17 bases in between. This CDR3 region has 13 residues. In DNA, the CDR3 is TGTGCCAGCCGAAGGGCGGAGGGTACTGGCTACACCTTC. It encodes CASRRAEGTGYTF.

This sequence joins TRBV6-1 and TRBJ1-1; 7 bases map to TRBD1. Per the germline V gene, CDR1 is MNHNS and CDR2 is SASEGT. The CDR3 loop spans 18 amino acids. With 4 bases clipped from V and 5 bases from J, the junction kept 19 bases outside the gene matches. Written as DNA, the CDR3 is TGTGCCAGCAGTGTGATCCCTCCATCTCGACAGGGTGGGACTGAAGCTTTCTTT. Translation: CASSVIPPSRQGGTEAFF.

The genes are TRBV5-1 and TRBJ1-1; 8 bases agree with TRBD1. Germline V CDR1 and CDR2: SGHRS, YFSETQ. CDR3 length: 14 amino acids. The V and J ends lost 3 bases and 1 base, in that order; junction bases with no gene match: 2. CDR3 region: CASSWTGRNTEAFF. The CDR3 DNA reads as TGCGCCAGCAGCTGGACAGGGAGGAACACTGAAGCTTTCTTT.

The chain couples TRBV4-2 to TRBJ1-1; D is unresolved. The CDR3 length is 17 residues. Trimming removed 2 bases from V and 0 bases from J, with 16 bases in between. Germline V gene sequence: CDR1 LGHNA, CDR2 YNFKEQ. CDR3: CASSQSSNSPMNTEAFF. The CDR3 nucleotides read TGTGCCAGCAGCCAAAGTTCTAACAGCCCCATGAACACTGAAGCTTTCTTT.

This clone was observed a single time. The gene calls are TRBV5-1 and TRBJ1-1; no firm D call. CDR3 length equals 15 residues. Germline V gene sequence: CDR1 SGHRS, CDR2 YFSETQ. V lost 0 bases and J 0 bases, leaving 9 bases between the germline ends. CDR3 protein: CASSLDTVLNTEAFF. Written as DNA, the CDR3 is TGCGCCAGCAGCTTGGACACCGTTTTGAACACTGAAGCTTTCTTT. The full variable domain, completed using reference TRBV5-1 and TRBJ1-1, is KAGVTQTPRYLIKTRGQQVTLSCSPISGHRSVSWYQQTPGQGLQFLFEYFSETQRNKGNFPGRFSGRQFSNSRSEMNVSTLELGDSALYLCASSLDTVLNTEAFFGQGTRLTVV.